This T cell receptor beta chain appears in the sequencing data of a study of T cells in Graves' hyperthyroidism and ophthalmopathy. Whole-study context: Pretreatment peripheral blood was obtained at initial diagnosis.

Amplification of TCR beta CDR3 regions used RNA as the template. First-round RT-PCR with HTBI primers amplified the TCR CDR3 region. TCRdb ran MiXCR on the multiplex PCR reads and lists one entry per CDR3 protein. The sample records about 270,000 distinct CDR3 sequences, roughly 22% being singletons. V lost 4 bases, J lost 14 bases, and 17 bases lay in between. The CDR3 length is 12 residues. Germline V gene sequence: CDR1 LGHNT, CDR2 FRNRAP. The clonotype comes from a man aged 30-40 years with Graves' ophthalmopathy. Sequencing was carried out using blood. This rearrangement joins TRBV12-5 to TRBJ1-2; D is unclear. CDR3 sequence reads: CASGSSRRELTF. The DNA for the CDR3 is TGTGCTAGTGGTTCTTCCAGACGGGAACTGACCTTC. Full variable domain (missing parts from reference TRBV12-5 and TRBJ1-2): DARVTQTPRHKVTEMGQEVTMRCQPILGHNTVFWYRQTMMQGLELLAYFRNRAPLDDSGMPKDRFSAEMPDATLATLKIQPSEPRDSAVYFCASGSSRRELTFGSGTRLTVV.